This paragraph covers one T cell receptor beta chain sequence. The table came from immunoSEQ multiplex PCR; TCRdb's copy has only in-frame clones and leaves some out. The sample lists 20,000 to 30,000 clones, approximately 89% occurring once. The sample comes from a study of lymphopenia after photon versus proton radiotherapy. Germline assignment: CDR1 MNHNS and CDR2 SASEGT. This CDR3 has 19 residues. V dropped 0 bases and J dropped 0; count of bases not matched to a gene: 7. V gene TRBV6-1 combines with J gene TRBJ1-4; 10 nucleotides line up with TRBD1. The sequence was obtained from a man younger than 40 with gastric cancer. The sample in question was peripheral blood, obtained from a patient treated with photon-based radiotherapy. The CDR3 is CASSEALDRGIATNEKLFF. The CDR3 DNA reads as TGTGCCAGCAGTGAAGCCCTGGACAGGGGGATCGCAACTAATGAAAAACTGTTTTTT.